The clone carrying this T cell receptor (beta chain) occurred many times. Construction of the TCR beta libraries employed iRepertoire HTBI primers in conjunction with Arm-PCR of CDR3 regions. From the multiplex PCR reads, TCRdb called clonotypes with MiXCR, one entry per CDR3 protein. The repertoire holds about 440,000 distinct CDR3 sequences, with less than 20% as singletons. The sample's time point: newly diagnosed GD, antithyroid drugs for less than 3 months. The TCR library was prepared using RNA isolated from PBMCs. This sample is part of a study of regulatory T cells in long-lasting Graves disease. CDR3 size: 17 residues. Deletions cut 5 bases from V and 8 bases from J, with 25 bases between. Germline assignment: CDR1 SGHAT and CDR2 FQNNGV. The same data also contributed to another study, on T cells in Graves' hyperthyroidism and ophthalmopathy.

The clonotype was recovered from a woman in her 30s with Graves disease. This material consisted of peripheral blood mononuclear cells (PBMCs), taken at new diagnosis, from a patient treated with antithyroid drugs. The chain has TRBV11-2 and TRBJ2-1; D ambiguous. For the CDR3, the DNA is TGTGCCAGCAGCACCTTTTTGGCCTCGGGCAATCCTGATGAGCAGTTCTTC. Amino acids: CASSTFLASGNPDEQFF.